Presented here are 11 T cell receptor beta chains from one specimen sequenced in a study of cytomegalovirus exposure and HLA in healthy donors. 60 Vbeta and 13 Jbeta primers were used in PCR. Repertoires were generated with immunoSEQ multiplex PCR, while TCRdb's copy carries only in-frame clones and drops some. Seen here are about 210,000 clones, under 85% observed once, and the top ten hold approximately 10%. Sequenced input: PBMCs. These receptors were taken from a woman in her fifties or sixties in good health and CMV-seropositive.

The chain carries TRBV27 and TRBJ1-5; possibly TRBD1 for D (6 bases). CDR3 length equals 14 residues. Trimming cost V 4 bases and J 5 bases, with 12 bases left between them. Germline loops: CDR1 MNHEY, CDR2 SMNVEV (reference sequence). The CDR3 region is CASSSGGGHQPQHF. As DNA, the CDR3 is TGTGCCAGCAGTTCCGGGGGGGGGCATCAGCCCCAGCATTTT.

V is TRBV4-3 and J is TRBJ1-6; possible D gene TRBD1, 6 bases. Germline V gene data show CDR1 as LGHNA and CDR2 as YSLEER. This CDR3 comprises 17 residues. Trimming cost V 2 bases and J 5 bases, with 16 bases left between them. The CDR3: CASSQITGLRDNSPLHF. CDR3 nucleotides: TGCGCCAGCAGCCAAATTACAGGGCTTAGAGATAATTCACCCCTCCACTTT.

The CDR3 loop reads CASSFTPTAGTQYF. The CDR3 DNA follows: TGTGCCAGCAGCTTTACACCCACGGCGGGGACCCAGTACTTC. The J gene is TRBJ2-5, the V gene TRBV5-4, with D perhaps matching TRBD2 (5 bases). The CDR3 contains 14 residues. Germline lookup yields CDR1 SGHNT and CDR2 YYREEE (reference sequence). V gave up 2 bases and J gave up 7 bases, with 15 bases separating them.

The gene calls are TRBV5-1 and TRBJ1-4; a weak D match, TRBD1 (6 bases). Germline values: CDR1 SGHRS, CDR2 YFSETQ. V shed 0 bases and J shed 8 bases, with 11 bases lying between them. There are 14 residues in the CDR3. The CDR3 nucleotides read TGCGCCAGCAGCTTGGCAACAGGGTGGGAAAAACTGTTTTTT. Protein product: CASSLATGWEKLFF.

This chain links TRBV2 with TRBJ2-5; the D gene is possibly TRBD2 (5 bases). The CDR3 is 14 residues long. V was cut by 4 bases and J by 0 bases, with 9 bases left in between. Germline V gives CDR1 SNHLY, CDR2 FYNNEI. The CDR3: CASSVTMYQETQYF. Written as DNA, the CDR3 is TGTGCCAGCAGTGTGACTATGTACCAAGAGACCCAGTACTTC.

The chain is built from TRBV7-3 and TRBJ2-5, with 8 bases matching TRBD1. The CDR3 extends over 15 amino acids. Germline lookup yields CDR1 SGHTA and CDR2 FQGTGA. V was pared by 4 bases and J by 4 bases, with 8 bases of the junction left unmatched. DNA of the CDR3: TGTGCCAGCAGCTCCTCGACAGGGGCCGGAGAGACCCAGTACTTC. Encoded protein: CASSSSTGAGETQYF.

This clone turned up a few times. This chain joins TRBV6-5 and TRBJ2-7; 10 bases are a match to TRBD1. This CDR3 contains 15 residues. Germline V CDR1 and CDR2: MNHEY, SVGAGI. V lost 8 bases and J lost 0; bases outside the gene matches: 7. The CDR3 here is CASRPGQGFSYEQYF. CDR3 coding DNA: TGTGCCAGCCGCCCGGGACAGGGGTTCTCCTACGAGCAGTACTTC.

This clone was counted once. This sequence joins TRBV9 and TRBJ1-6; perhaps TRBD1 as D (5 bases). This CDR3 is built from 16 residues. Looked up from germline, CDR1 is SGDLS and CDR2 is YYNGEE. Trimming removed 0 bases from V and 4 bases from J, with 11 bases in between. In DNA, the CDR3 is TGTGCCAGCAGCGTAGCTAGACAGTCGTATAATTCACCCCTCCACTTT. Translation: CASSVARQSYNSPLHF.

CDR3 loop: CASSPVFKFTEQYF. CDR3 coding DNA: TGTGCCAGCAGCCCGGTCTTTAAGTTTACCGAGCAGTACTTC. The V call is TRBV7-2, the J call TRBJ2-7; D is ambiguous. V gave up 5 bases and J gave up 6 bases, with 17 bases separating them. This CDR3 spans 14 amino acids. Germline V gives CDR1 SGHTA, CDR2 FQGNSA.

This sequence joins TRBV29-1 and TRBJ1-2; no firm D call. V was shortened by 3 bases and J by 7 bases, with 15 bases between the two germline ends. This CDR3 contains 13 residues. Germline V gives CDR1 SQVTM, CDR2 ANQGSEA. CDR3 nucleotides: TGCAGCGTTGAGGCGACGAAGGACTTTGGCTACACCTTC. This translates into CSVEATKDFGYTF.

Only one count was recorded for this clone. The V and J genes are TRBV10-3 and TRBJ2-3, with 11 nucleotides matching TRBD2. Looked up from germline, CDR1 is ENHRY and CDR2 is SYGVKD. Trimming removed 0 bases from V and 7 bases from J; junction bases left unmatched: 9. This CDR3 contains 17 residues. CDR3 DNA sequence: TGTGCCATCAGTGAGTCGGGGGTAGCGGGGGGGACGAATACGCAGTATTTT. Translation: CAISESGVAGGTNTQYF.